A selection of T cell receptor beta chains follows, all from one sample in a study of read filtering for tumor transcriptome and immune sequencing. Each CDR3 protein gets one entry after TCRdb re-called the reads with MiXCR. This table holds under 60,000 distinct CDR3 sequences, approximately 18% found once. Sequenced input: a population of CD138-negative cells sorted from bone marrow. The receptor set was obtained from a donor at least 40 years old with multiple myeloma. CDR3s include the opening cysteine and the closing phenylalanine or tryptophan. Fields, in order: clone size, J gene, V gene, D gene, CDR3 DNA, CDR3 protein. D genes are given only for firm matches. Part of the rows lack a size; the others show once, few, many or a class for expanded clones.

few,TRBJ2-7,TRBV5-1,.,TGCGCCAGCAGCTTGGGTCAGAAGAGGTACGAGCAGTACTTC,CASSLGQKRYEQYF
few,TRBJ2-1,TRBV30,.,TGTGCCCTGAGTCTCAGCTACAATGAGCAGTTCTTC,CALSLSYNEQFF
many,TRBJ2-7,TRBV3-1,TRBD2,TGTGCCAGCAGCCAAGATTGGCTAGCGGACGAGCAGTACTTC,CASSQDWLADEQYF
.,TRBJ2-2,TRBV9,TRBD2,TGTGCCAGCGCGCGTGCCCTAGCGGGAGGCAGCGGGGAGCTGTTTTTT,CASARALAGGSGELFF
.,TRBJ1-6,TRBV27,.,TGTGCCAGCAGTCCGAGTGCTGGAGATGCTCCACCCCTCCACTTT,CASSPSAGDAPPLHF
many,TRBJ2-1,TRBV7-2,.,TGTGCCAGCAGCTTAGCTGGCTCCTACAATGAGCAGTTCTTC,CASSLAGSYNEQFF
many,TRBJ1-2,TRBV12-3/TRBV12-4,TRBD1,TGTGCCAGCAGTTTAACGGCACAGGGGGATGGCTACACCTTC,CASSLTAQGDGYTF
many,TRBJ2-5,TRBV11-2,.,TGTGCCAGCAGCTTAATAGGGGTAGGCGAGACCCAGTACTTC,CASSLIGVGETQYF
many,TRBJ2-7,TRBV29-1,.,TGCAGCGTTGTCCCCCGGGGAAAAAGCGAGCAGTACTTC,CSVVPRGKSEQYF
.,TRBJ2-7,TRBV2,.,TGTGCCGGCAGTGATTCAAATTCCTACGAGCAGTACTTC,CAGSDSNSYEQYF
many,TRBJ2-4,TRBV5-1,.,TGCGCCAGCAGCTTGATTGGGGGAAGGGTCGGCAAAAACATTCAGTACTTC,CASSLIGGRVGKNIQYF